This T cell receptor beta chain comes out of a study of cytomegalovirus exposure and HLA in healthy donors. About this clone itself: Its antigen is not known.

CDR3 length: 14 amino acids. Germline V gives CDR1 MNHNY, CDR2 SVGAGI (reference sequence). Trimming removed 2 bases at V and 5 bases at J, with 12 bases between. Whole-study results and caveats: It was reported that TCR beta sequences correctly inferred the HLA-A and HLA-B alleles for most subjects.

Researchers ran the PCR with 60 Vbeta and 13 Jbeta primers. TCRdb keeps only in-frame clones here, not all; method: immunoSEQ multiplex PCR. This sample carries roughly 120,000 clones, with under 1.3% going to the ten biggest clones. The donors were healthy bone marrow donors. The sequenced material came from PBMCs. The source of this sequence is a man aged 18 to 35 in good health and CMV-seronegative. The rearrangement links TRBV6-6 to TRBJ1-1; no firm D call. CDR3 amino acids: CASSYDVARTEAFF. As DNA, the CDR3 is TGTGCCAGCAGTTACGACGTGGCGAGGACTGAAGCTTTCTTT.